The T cell receptor (beta chain) described here comes from a study of T cell responses to AZD1222 COVID-19 vaccine. Deletions cut 0 bases from V and 0 bases from J, with 9 bases between. The CDR3 loop spans 16 amino acids. The germline V gene encodes CDR1 MGHRA and CDR2 YSYEKL. Overall study results and limits: In a largely white British group with more females than males, clonal diversity was possibly underestimated. Spike-specific TCR breadth and depth grew following two AZD1222 doses. Repertoire sampling was restricted to post-peak T cell response timepoints.

Sequencing was performed with immunoSEQ multiplex PCR; in TCRdb, only in-frame clones are kept and a portion is missing. The sample carries roughly 65,000 clones, roughly 80% recorded once. Of note for this clone: No antigen is known for it.

The chain links TRBV4-1 to TRBJ1-3; no reliable D call. The origin of this receptor is an adult who received the AZD1222 COVID-19 vaccine. The sequencing used peripheral blood, collected 28 days after the second AZD1222 dose. Here the CDR3 DNA reads TGCGCCAGCAGCCAAGACGGGATTACCTCTGGAAACACCATATATTTT. Encoded protein: CASSQDGITSGNTIYF.